Shown below are 20 T cell receptor beta chains from a single sample sequenced in a study of OX40 agonist ivuxolimab in advanced cancers. The repertoire was sequenced with immunoSEQ multiplex PCR; TCRdb's copy has only in-frame clones and lacks some. The table records 65,000 to 70,000 clones, 80% to 90% of them present only once. Sequencing was performed on CD4+ or CD8+ T cells sorted from blood, taken in a trial of the OX40 agonist ivuxolimab. All receptors derive from an adult with an advanced solid tumor such as melanoma, head and neck, liver or kidney cancer.

This chain links TRBV19 with TRBJ2-3; D is perhaps TRBD1 (5 bases). Germline CDR1 and CDR2: LNHDA and SQIVND (reference sequence). V gave up 5 bases and J gave up 2 bases, with 11 bases separating them. The CDR3 is made up of 14 amino acids. The CDR3: CASSPGSFTDTQYF. The CDR3 bases are TGTGCCAGTAGTCCAGGGTCCTTCACAGATACGCAGTATTTT.

This chain joins TRBV7-9 and TRBJ1-1; 12 bases fit TRBD1. The V gene's germline CDR1 is SEHNR and CDR2 FQNEAQ (reference sequence). The CDR3 has 16 amino acids. Unmatched junction bases numbered 6, after V lost 1 base and J lost 6 bases. CDR3 in DNA: TGTGCCAGCAGCTTAGATAGGGACAGGGGGCTCCCTGAAGCTTTCTTT. Amino acids: CASSLDRDRGLPEAFF.

This chain links TRBV11-2 with TRBJ2-2; no definite D call. Germline CDR1 is SGHAT and CDR2 is FQNNGV. V was clipped by 4 bases and J by 5 bases, with 8 bases between them. There are 13 residues in the CDR3. CDR3 nucleotide sequence: TGTGCCAGCAGCTCGCCGGTTACCGGGGAGCTGTTTTTT. Amino acids: CASSSPVTGELFF.

This clone is a singleton in its sample. The CDR3 region has the DNA TGTGCCAGCAGCCCCAGGGCTGGTACATACGAGCAGTACTTC. It yields the protein CASSPRAGTYEQYF. The J gene is TRBJ2-7, the V gene TRBV7-9, with TRBD1 as a possible D gene (5 bases). Germline-derived CDR1 and CDR2 are SEHNR and FQNEAQ (reference sequence). The CDR3 length is 14 residues. V was clipped by 5 bases and J by 4 bases, with 15 bases between them.

V usage is TRBV6-6 and J usage is TRBJ1-5, with TRBD1 matching 7 bases. The CDR3 runs 16 residues. Germline loops: CDR1 MNHNY, CDR2 SVGAGI (reference sequence). The ends lost 2 bases at V and 2 bases at J; junction bases unmatched: 6. The CDR3 DNA is TGTGCCAGCAGTTACGAGGGGGCGCGTGGCAATCAGCCCCAGCATTTT. This translates into CASSYEGARGNQPQHF.

This clone has only a few counts. The J gene is TRBJ1-1, the V gene TRBV5-4; 7 bases align to TRBD1. The germline CDR1 and CDR2 sequences are SGHNT and YYREEE (reference sequence). This CDR3 contains 14 residues. Germline trimming cut 3 bases from V and 1 base from J; bases unmatched to any gene: 3. DNA of the CDR3: TGTGCCAGCAGCTCCCAGGGGGGGAACACTGAAGCTTTCTTT. Translating it yields CASSSQGGNTEAFF. The full variable domain, in which reference TRBV5-4 and TRBJ1-1 provide the parts outside the CDR3, is ETGVTQSPTHLIKTRGQQVTLRCSSQSGHNTVSWYQQALGQGPQFIFQYYREEENGRGNFPPRFSGLQFPNYSSELNVNALELDDSALYLCASSSQGGNTEAFFGQGTRLTVV.

This chain joins TRBV7-9 and TRBJ2-1, with D perhaps TRBD1 or TRBD2 (5 bases each). CDR3 length equals 15 residues. Trimming stripped 1 base from V and 2 bases from J, with 9 bases between. CDR1 is SEHNR, CDR2 FQNEAQ, per germline (reference sequence). The CDR3 DNA sequence: TGTGCCAGCAGCTTAGTTCGGGGACCCTACAATGAGCAGTTCTTC. Translated: CASSLVRGPYNEQFF. The full variable domain, with the rest looked up from reference TRBV7-9 and TRBJ2-1, is DTGVSQNPRHKITKRGQNVTFRCDPISEHNRLYWYRQTLGQGPEFLTYFQNEAQLEKSRLLSDRFSAERPKGSFSTLEIQRTEQGDSAMYLCASSLVRGPYNEQFFGPGTRLTVL.

The chain carries TRBV4-1 and TRBJ2-7; 7 nucleotides line up with TRBD1. This CDR3 is built from 16 residues. V lost 4 bases to trimming and J lost 0 bases; unmatched junction nucleotides: 9. Germline V gene lookup returns CDR1 MGHRA and CDR2 YSYEKL. CDR3 region: CASSLAVGTASYEQYF. Here the CDR3 DNA reads TGCGCCAGCAGCCTGGCGGTCGGGACAGCCTCCTACGAGCAGTACTTC.

The chain carries TRBV2 and TRBJ2-3; TRBD1 matches at 9 bases. This CDR3 is built from 15 residues. Germline CDR1 and CDR2: SNHLY and FYNNEI. The J segment lost 2 bases and the V segment lost 3 bases, leaving 3 bases of the junction unmatched. The CDR3 DNA sequence: TGTGCCAGCAGTGAGGACAGGGGAGACACAGATACGCAGTATTTT. Residues: CASSEDRGDTDTQYF.

This chain connects TRBV5-8 to TRBJ2-7, with D perhaps TRBD1 (5 bases). CDR1 and CDR2 from the germline V gene are SGHTS and YDEGEE. The V gene lost 5 bases and the J gene lost 6 bases, with 9 bases spanning the gap. The CDR3 has 11 residues. CDR3 nucleotide sequence: TGTGCCAGCAGGTTCCAGGGCGAGCAGTACTTC. Translated, it gives CASRFQGEQYF.

The genes are TRBV27 and TRBJ1-1; TRBD1 matches at 9 bases. V shed 1 base and J 1 base; nucleotides not matched to a gene: 4. The CDR3 has 16 residues. Per the germline V gene, CDR1 is MNHEY and CDR2 is SMNVEV (reference sequence). The CDR3 DNA follows: TGTGCCAGCAGTTTATTGGGGGGACAGGGGAACACTGAAGCTTTCTTT. Translating gives CASSLLGGQGNTEAFF.

The genes are TRBV27 and TRBJ2-3; D might be TRBD2 (6 bases). CDR1 is MNHEY and CDR2 is SMNVEV in the germline V gene (reference sequence). The CDR3 totals 16 residues. The V gene lost 2 bases and the J gene lost 1 base, with 13 bases spanning the gap. The CDR3 DNA sequence: TGTGCCAGCAGTTTAAACTCTTGGGGGGGCACAGATACGCAGTATTTT. This gives the protein CASSLNSWGGTDTQYF.

The chain recombines TRBV4-1 with TRBJ2-7; the D is unclear. The CDR3 length is 15 residues. The V and J ends lost 0 bases and 3 bases respectively, with 12 bases between them. Per germline, CDR1 MGHRA and CDR2 YSYEKL. The CDR3 region has the DNA TGCGCCAGCAGCCAAGAGACCCAGAAGTACTACGAGCAGTACTTC. This gives the protein CASSQETQKYYEQYF.

The chain has TRBV4-3 and TRBJ2-1; D might be TRBD2 (5 bases). Trimming pared 0 bases from V and 7 bases from J, leaving 16 bases between. This CDR3 is built from 16 residues. Germline V CDR1 and CDR2: LGHNA, YSLEER. CDR3: CASSQEARATWNEQFF. DNA for the CDR3: TGCGCCAGCAGCCAAGAGGCGCGGGCCACGTGGAATGAGCAGTTCTTC.

This clone was counted only a few times. This rearrangement joins TRBV9 to TRBJ2-1, with D perhaps assigned TRBD1 or TRBD2 (5 bases each). V shed 0 bases and J shed 10 bases, with 17 bases lying between them. CDR1 is SGDLS and CDR2 is YYNGEE in the germline V gene. This CDR3 has 15 residues. The CDR3 reads CASSVGGLSRDEQFF. The CDR3, as DNA: TGTGCCAGCAGCGTAGGCGGGCTAAGCAGGGACGAGCAGTTCTTC.

The rearrangement uses TRBV9 and TRBJ2-7, with D perhaps TRBD1 (6 bases). V was trimmed by 1 base and J by 3 bases, leaving 11 bases between them. CDR3 size: 14 residues. Germline assignment: CDR1 SGDLS and CDR2 YYNGEE. CDR3 protein: CASSVRDTNYEQYF. The CDR3 region has the DNA TGTGCCAGCAGCGTAAGGGACACGAACTACGAGCAGTACTTC.

The chain joins TRBV19 to TRBJ2-3, with 9 bases that match TRBD1. Losses at the gene ends were 8 bases for V and 0 bases for J; bases not matched to a gene: 6. The germline CDR1 and CDR2 sequences are LNHDA and SQIVND (reference sequence). CDR3 length equals 15 residues. DNA for the CDR3: TGTGCCAGTGGGGGGGACAGGGAGAGCACAGATACGCAGTATTTT. Encoded protein: CASGGDRESTDTQYF.

The CDR3, as DNA: TGTGCCAGCACTCATCCAGGGAGAGATACGCAGTATTTT. Amino acid sequence: CASTHPGRDTQYF. V usage is TRBV9 and J usage is TRBJ2-3; D may be TRBD1 or TRBD2 (5 bases each). Germline-derived CDR1 and CDR2 are SGDLS and YYNGEE. This CDR3 is built from 13 residues. Trimming pared 6 bases from V and 5 bases from J, leaving 13 bases between.

This sequence joins TRBV2 and TRBJ2-3; D call uncertain. CDR3 size: 13 residues. CDR1 is SNHLY and CDR2 is FYNNEI in the germline V gene. The V and J ends lost 9 bases and 1 base respectively, with 11 bases between them. The CDR3 nucleotides read TGTGCCAGACTGAGCGAGGGCACAGATACGCAGTATTTT. This gives the protein CARLSEGTDTQYF. The full variable domain, in which reference TRBV2 and TRBJ2-3 provide the parts outside the CDR3, is EPEVTQTPSHQVTQMGQEVILRCVPISNHLYFYWYRQILGQKVEFLVSFYNNEISEKSEIFDDQFSVERPDGSNFTLKIRSTKLEDSAMYFCARLSEGTDTQYFGPGTRLTVL.

This clone is termed medium-sized (0.01 to 0.1%). The J gene is TRBJ1-1, the V gene TRBV27; maybe TRBD1 (5 bases). Per germline, CDR1 MNHEY and CDR2 SMNVEV (reference sequence). The CDR3 has 14 amino acids. V dropped 2 bases and J dropped 10 bases, with 17 bases sitting between them. The CDR3 DNA follows: TGTGCCAGCAGTTTAAATCCGGGGCCCCTCGGAGCTTTCTTT. Translation: CASSLNPGPLGAFF.